The 4 T cell receptor beta chains reported below all come from one sample, sequenced in a study of blood T cell repertoires in COVID-19. Measured with immunoSEQ multiplex PCR; TCRdb has only the in-frame clones, and not every one. The repertoire has some 140,000 clones, roughly four fifths of them found once; the top ten carry 9.5% to 15%. The sequenced sample consisted of peripheral blood. The source of these receptors is a human donor in a cohort sampled during active COVID-19.

J is TRBJ2-3 and V is TRBV9; 10 bases agree with TRBD2. The germline V gene encodes CDR1 SGDLS and CDR2 YYNGEE. Losses at the gene ends were 1 base for V and 1 base for J; bases not matched to a gene: 12. The CDR3 has 19 amino acids. CDR3 region: CASSVRLAGDISGTDTQYF. DNA for the CDR3: TGTGCCAGCAGCGTAAGGCTAGCGGGGGACATCTCGGGCACAGATACGCAGTATTTT.

The chain combines TRBV5-4 with TRBJ2-5; 7 bases match TRBD1. This CDR3 region has 16 residues. Trimming removed 5 bases from V and 2 bases from J; junction bases left unmatched: 12. Germline V gene lookup returns CDR1 SGHNT and CDR2 YYREEE (reference sequence). CDR3 residues: CASSPTRGLSQETQYF. Written as DNA, the CDR3 is TGTGCCAGCAGTCCCACGAGGGGGCTGTCACAAGAGACCCAGTACTTC.

The chain joins TRBV5-4 to TRBJ1-1; a weak D match, TRBD1 (5 bases). The CDR3 totals 14 residues. Germline V gene lookup returns CDR1 SGHNT and CDR2 YYREEE (reference sequence). V lost 4 bases and J lost 0, with 10 bases in between. CDR3 in DNA: TGTGCCAGCAGCAAACAGGTAATGAACACTGAAGCTTTCTTT. Translation: CASSKQVMNTEAFF.

This clone was detected a few times. V is TRBV7-2 and J is TRBJ2-1; 8 positions match TRBD2. There are 14 residues in the CDR3. Germline CDR1 and CDR2: SGHTA and FQGNSA. Trimming cost V 5 bases and J 5 bases; bases outside gene matches: 5. CDR3 DNA sequence: TGTGCCAGCAGCATCGGACTAGCTAACAATGAGCAGTTCTTC. Protein sequence: CASSIGLANNEQFF.